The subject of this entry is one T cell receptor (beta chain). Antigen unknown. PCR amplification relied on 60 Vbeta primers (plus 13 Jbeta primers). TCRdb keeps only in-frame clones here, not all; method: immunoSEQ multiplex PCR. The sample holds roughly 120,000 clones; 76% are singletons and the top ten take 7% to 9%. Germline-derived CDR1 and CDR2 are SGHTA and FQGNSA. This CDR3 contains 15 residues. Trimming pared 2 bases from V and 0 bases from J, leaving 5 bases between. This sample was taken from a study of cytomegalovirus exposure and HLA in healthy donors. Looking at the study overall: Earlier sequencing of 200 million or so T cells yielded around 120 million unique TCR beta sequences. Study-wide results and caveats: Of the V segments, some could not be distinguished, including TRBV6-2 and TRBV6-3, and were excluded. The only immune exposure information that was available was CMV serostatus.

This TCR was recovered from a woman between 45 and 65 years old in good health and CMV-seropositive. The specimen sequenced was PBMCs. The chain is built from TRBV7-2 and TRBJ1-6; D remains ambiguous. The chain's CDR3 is CASSLLDSYNSPLHF. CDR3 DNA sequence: TGTGCCAGCAGCTTATTAGACTCCTATAATTCACCCCTCCACTTT.